This TCR beta chain originates from a study of blood T cell repertoires in COVID-19. In the study overall: Both acute and convalescent COVID-19 samples were obtained from the United States, Italy and Spain. Sources were T cells, B-cell-depleted T cells, or PBMCs; the material itself was cDNA or gDNA.

Germline assignment: CDR1 MNHNS and CDR2 SASEGT. Losses at the gene ends were 3 bases for V and 0 bases for J; bases not matched to a gene: 8. The CDR3 has 16 amino acids. Per the original data handling: For nucleated cells, counts were estimated from reference gene primer amplification. Assay used: immunoSEQ multiplex PCR; TCRdb lists only in-frame clones, some missing. The V and J calls and clone size were taken over from that table, and D and trimming were inferred from the DNA. The sample holds around 250,000 clones, over 75% seen once. The TCR comes from a human donor in a cohort sampled during active COVID-19. The genes are TRBV6-1 and TRBJ2-7; TRBD2 agrees at 7 bases. The source material was peripheral blood. CDR3 residues: CASSEGLPANSYEQYF. The CDR3 nucleotides are TGTGCCAGCAGTGAGGGACTACCAGCCAACTCCTACGAGCAGTACTTC.